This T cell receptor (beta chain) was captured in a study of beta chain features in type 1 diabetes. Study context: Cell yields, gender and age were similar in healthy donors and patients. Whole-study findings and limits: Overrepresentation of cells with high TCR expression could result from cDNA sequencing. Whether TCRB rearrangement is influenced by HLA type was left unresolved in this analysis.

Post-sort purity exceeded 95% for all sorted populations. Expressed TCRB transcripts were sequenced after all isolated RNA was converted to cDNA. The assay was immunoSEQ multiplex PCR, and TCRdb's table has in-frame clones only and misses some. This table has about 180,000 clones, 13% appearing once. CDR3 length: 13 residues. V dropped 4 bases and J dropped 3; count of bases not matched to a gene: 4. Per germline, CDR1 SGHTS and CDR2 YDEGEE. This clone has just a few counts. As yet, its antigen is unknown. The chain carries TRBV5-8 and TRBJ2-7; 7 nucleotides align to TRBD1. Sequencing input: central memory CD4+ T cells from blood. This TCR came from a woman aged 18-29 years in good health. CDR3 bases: TGTGCCAGCAGCGTAGGGACAGACTACGAGCAGTACTTC. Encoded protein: CASSVGTDYEQYF.